Presented here are 20 T cell receptor beta chains from one specimen sequenced in a study of shared clonotypes between healthy human individuals. Clones were sequenced by immunoSEQ multiplex PCR, and TCRdb holds only the in-frame ones, with some missing. Of approximately 2.1 million clones in the sample, more than 85% were seen once. The sequencing sample was made of naive CD4+ T cells from PBMCs. Stated subset: CD45RA+ positively selected. These receptors were taken from a man between 18 and 35 years old in good health. Some clones in this sample may be carry-over from other donors' samples.

The sample holds one count of this clone. The gene calls are TRBV27 and TRBJ2-7, with D perhaps TRBD2 (6 bases). Germline V lookup: CDR1 MNHEY, CDR2 SMNVEV (reference sequence). Trimming left V 3 bases short and J 4 bases short, with 10 bases between. CDR3 length: 13 amino acids. The CDR3 region is CASSFAGRYEQYF. In DNA, the CDR3 is TGTGCCAGCAGTTTCGCGGGAAGGTACGAGCAGTACTTC.

The chain combines TRBV5-1 with TRBJ2-1, with 8 bases aligning to TRBD2. The CDR3 has 15 residues. V dropped 6 bases and J dropped 6; count of bases not matched to a gene: 11. The germline CDR1 and CDR2 sequences are SGHRS and YFSETQ. The CDR3: CASMSQAGAPNEQFF. In nucleotides, the CDR3 is TGCGCCAGCATGTCTCAAGCGGGAGCCCCCAATGAGCAGTTCTTC.

This chain uses TRBV27 with TRBJ1-6, with D maybe TRBD1 (6 bases). Looked up from germline, CDR1 is MNHEY and CDR2 is SMNVEV (reference sequence). The germline V and J ends were trimmed by 8 bases and 9 bases, with 14 bases remaining between them. This CDR3 region has 13 residues. In nucleotides, the CDR3 is TGTGCCAGCCAACAGGGACGAGGTTCACCCCTCCACTTT. Translation gives CASQQGRGSPLHF.

This clone appeared a single time. The chain carries TRBV28 and TRBJ1-2, with D maybe TRBD1 (6 bases). CDR3 length: 13 amino acids. Germline assignment: CDR1 MDHEN and CDR2 SYDVKM. Trimming stripped 5 bases from V and 8 bases from J, with 15 bases between. The CDR3 here is CASSPGHGGGYTF. The CDR3 DNA sequence: TGTGCCAGCAGTCCGGGACACGGAGGAGGCTACACCTTC.

The gene calls are TRBV5-1 and TRBJ2-3; D is tentatively TRBD1 or TRBD2 (5 bases each). Deletions cut 4 bases from V and 3 bases from J, with 12 bases between. Germline CDR1 and CDR2: SGHRS and YFSETQ. CDR3 length equals 14 residues. The CDR3 is CASSAAGGTDTQYF. The CDR3 region has the DNA TGCGCCAGCAGCGCCGCTGGGGGAACAGATACGCAGTATTTT.

The chain couples TRBV28 to TRBJ2-5, with D perhaps TRBD2 (5 bases). CDR3 length: 12 amino acids. Germline loops: CDR1 MDHEN, CDR2 SYDVKM. V lost 1 base, J lost 7 bases, and 7 bases lay in between. CDR3 nucleotide sequence: TGTGCCAGCAGTTTATCTGAGGGGACCCAGTACTTC. Residues: CASSLSEGTQYF.

This chain links TRBV19 with TRBJ2-2; D remains unclear. Deletions cut 4 bases from V and 5 bases from J, with 14 bases between. CDR1 is LNHDA, CDR2 SQIVND, per germline (reference sequence). The CDR3 is 15 residues long. CDR3 nucleotide sequence: TGTGCCAGTAGTAGTAGGAGAGTGTCGACCGGGGAGCTGTTTTTT. This translates into CASSSRRVSTGELFF.

This clone was seen a single time. The CDR3 loop is CASSVGEGARTDTQYF. The CDR3 DNA sequence: TGTGCCAGCAGCGTCGGCGAGGGGGCTCGTACAGATACGCAGTATTTT. This rearrangement joins TRBV9 to TRBJ2-3; 7 nucleotides agree with TRBD1. The V segment lost 2 bases and the J segment 3 bases; nucleotides outside the gene matches: 9. Germline-derived CDR1 and CDR2 are SGDLS and YYNGEE. This CDR3 region has 16 residues.

The rearrangement joins TRBV27 to TRBJ2-7; 9 nucleotides align to TRBD1. This CDR3 is 15 amino acids long. CDR1 is MNHEY, CDR2 SMNVEV, per germline (reference sequence). The V and J ends lost 5 bases and 1 base, in that order; junction bases with no gene match: 6. The CDR3 bases are TGTGCCAGCAGTCAGGGGACAGGGTGGTCCTACGAGCAGTACTTC. It translates to CASSQGTGWSYEQYF.

There are a few counts of this clone. This rearrangement joins TRBV30 to TRBJ1-5; the D gene is possibly TRBD1 (5 bases). CDR1 and CDR2 (germline): GTSNPN, SVGIG (reference sequence). CDR3 size: 14 residues. V lost 1 base to trimming and J lost 7 bases, with 14 bases between them. This CDR3 is CAWSGARGEQPQHF. CDR3 in DNA: TGTGCCTGGAGTGGGGCACGGGGGGAGCAGCCCCAGCATTTT.

This chain uses TRBV5-1 with TRBJ2-7, with D perhaps matching TRBD1 (5 bases). The V end lost 4 bases, the J end lost 4 bases, and 15 bases lay between the germline ends. Germline V gene sequence: CDR1 SGHRS, CDR2 YFSETQ. The CDR3 covers 14 residues. As DNA, the CDR3 is TGCGCCAGCAGCGGCCCAGCCCAGGGTTACGAGCAGTACTTC. Residues: CASSGPAQGYEQYF. Combining the CDR3 with reference TRBV5-1 and TRBJ2-7 gives the whole variable domain KAGVTQTPRYLIKTRGQQVTLSCSPISGHRSVSWYQQTPGQGLQFLFEYFSETQRNKGNFPGRFSGRQFSNSRSEMNVSTLELGDSALYLCASSGPAQGYEQYFGPGTRLTVT.

V is TRBV5-1 and J is TRBJ2-1; D ambiguous. Germline V lookup: CDR1 SGHRS, CDR2 YFSETQ. This CDR3 has 16 residues. The germline V and J ends were trimmed by 0 bases and 7 bases, with 17 bases remaining between them. Here the CDR3 DNA reads TGCGCCAGCAGCTTGGCGCCACTGCCCGCCTTAAATGAGCAGTTCTTC. Translating gives CASSLAPLPALNEQFF.

The gene calls are TRBV28 and TRBJ1-2; D call uncertain. The V and J ends lost 2 bases and 4 bases respectively, with 14 bases between them. The CDR3 is made up of 15 amino acids. Germline lookup yields CDR1 MDHEN and CDR2 SYDVKM. CDR3: CASSLQVGVGYGYTF. The CDR3 nucleotides read TGTGCCAGCAGTTTACAGGTCGGAGTTGGCTATGGCTACACCTTC.

The chain recombines TRBV28 with TRBJ1-1; no firm D call. V was pared by 3 bases and J by 7 bases, with 9 bases between. Germline assignment: CDR1 MDHEN and CDR2 SYDVKM. The CDR3 totals 12 residues. The CDR3 bases are TGTGCCAGCAGTTTGGGCTCGAATGAAGCTTTCTTT. Translation gives CASSLGSNEAFF. The full variable domain, with the rest looked up from reference TRBV28 and TRBJ1-1, is DVKVTQSSRYLVKRTGEKVFLECVQDMDHENMFWYRQDPGLGLRLIYFSYDVKMKEKGDIPEGYSVSREKKERFSLILESASTNQTSMYLCASSLGSNEAFFGQGTRLTVV.

The chain employs TRBV25-1 and TRBJ2-1, with TRBD1 identical over 8 bases. With 0 bases clipped from V and 5 bases from J, the junction kept 9 bases outside the gene matches. The germline V gene has CDR1 MGHDK and CDR2 SYGVNS. The CDR3 totals 17 residues. The CDR3 DNA reads as TGTGCCAGCAGTGAATACCTTACCTCGACAGGGGACAATGAGCAGTTCTTC. Its protein product is CASSEYLTSTGDNEQFF.

The chain has TRBV4-1 and TRBJ2-7; 11 bases are a match to TRBD2. This CDR3 is 17 amino acids long. The J segment lost 7 bases and the V segment lost 3 bases, leaving 14 bases of the junction unmatched. The germline V gene encodes CDR1 MGHRA and CDR2 YSYEKL. CDR3 region: CASSQLAGGGRAWEQYF. In DNA, the CDR3 is TGCGCCAGCAGCCAGCTAGCGGGGGGCGGGAGGGCCTGGGAGCAGTACTTC.

The chain recombines TRBV7-9 with TRBJ1-2; no definite D call. Deletions cut 4 bases from V and 8 bases from J, with 14 bases between. The CDR3 is 13 residues long. CDR1 and CDR2 (germline): SEHNR, FQNEAQ (reference sequence). In DNA, the CDR3 is TGTGCCAGCAGCTCCGACTCGGCGAGGGGCTACACCTTC. It is translated as CASSSDSARGYTF. Variable domain in full (rest from reference TRBV7-9 and TRBJ1-2): DTGVSQNPRHKITKRGQNVTFRCDPISEHNRLYWYRQTLGQGPEFLTYFQNEAQLEKSRLLSDRFSAERPKGSFSTLEIQRTEQGDSAMYLCASSSDSARGYTFGSGTRLTVV.

This clone was seen just once. The J gene is TRBJ2-7, the V gene TRBV7-9; 7 bases line up with TRBD2. The CDR3 has 16 residues. V gave up 4 bases and J gave up 0 bases; unmatched junction bases: 9. Per the germline V gene, CDR1 is SEHNR and CDR2 is FQNEAQ (reference sequence). The CDR3 reads CASSSSAGGSSYEQYF. The CDR3 nucleotides read TGTGCCAGCAGCTCTAGCGCCGGCGGGAGCTCCTACGAGCAGTACTTC.

About this clone: The same CDR3 is also encoded by other DNA sequences in this sample. J is TRBJ1-1 and V is TRBV9; D gene unclear. The CDR3 is 14 residues long. Germline loops: CDR1 SGDLS, CDR2 YYNGEE. Trimming pared 0 bases from V and 1 base from J, leaving 7 bases between. The CDR3 protein is CASSVVSTNTEAFF. Here the CDR3 DNA reads TGTGCCAGCAGCGTAGTATCTACGAACACTGAAGCTTTCTTT.

This clone was detected once. The rearrangement links TRBV5-1 to TRBJ2-7, with D perhaps TRBD1 or TRBD2 (7 bases each). Trimming took 4 bases from V and 6 from J, leaving 17 bases between them. Germline assignment: CDR1 SGHRS and CDR2 YFSETQ. This CDR3 contains 14 residues. The CDR3 loop reads CASSLGGGAAEQYF. In DNA, the CDR3 is TGCGCCAGCAGCCTGGGAGGGGGCGCAGCCGAGCAGTACTTC.